The rows below give T cell receptor beta chains drawn from one sample of a study of cytomegalovirus exposure and HLA in healthy donors. Sequenced by immunoSEQ multiplex PCR; TCRdb stores in-frame clones only, minus some. The sample consists of tens of thousands of clones, around 97% of them appearing once. The sample consisted of PBMCs. All receptors come from a man between 18 and 29 years old in good health and CMV-seronegative. CDR3s include the opening cysteine and the closing phenylalanine or tryptophan. A D gene is named only where the DNA matches it firmly. Rows may omit the clone size; those that give it use once, few, many or a size class.

size	J	D	V	DNA	CDR3
-	TRBJ1-1	-	TRBV27	TGTGCCAGCAGTCACTCGGGGGGCCGGGAAACTGAAGCTTTCTTT	CASSHSGGRETEAFF
-	TRBJ2-1	-	TRBV29-1	TGCAGCGTTTACTCCCTTAGCTCCTACAATGAGCAGTTCTTC	CSVYSLSSYNEQFF
once	TRBJ1-1	-	TRBV5-6	TGTGCCAGCAAAACAGGGTTGGTTGAAGCTTTCTTT	CASKTGLVEAFF
-	TRBJ1-1	TRBD1	TRBV10-3	TGTGCCATCAGAAACCCGGGACAGGGGGTTCCTCTGAACACTGAAGCTTTCTTT	CAIRNPGQGVPLNTEAFF
once	TRBJ2-1	TRBD1	TRBV7-9	TGTGCCAGCAGCCCCACAGGGGGCAGGGATGAGCAGTTCTTC	CASSPTGGRDEQFF
-	TRBJ1-1	-	TRBV25-1	TGTGCCAGCAGGCTGACAGGAGAAGCTTTCTTT	CASRLTGEAFF
-	TRBJ1-2	TRBD1	TRBV12-5	TGTGCTAGTGGTTCAGACAGGGGGTCCGGCTATGGCTACACCTTC	CASGSDRGSGYGYTF
once	TRBJ2-6	TRBD1	TRBV11-2	TGTGCCAGCAGCTTAGACCTGCAACAGGGGCCCTCTGGGGCCAACGTCCTGACTTTC	CASSLDLQQGPSGANVLTF
-	TRBJ2-1	TRBD2	TRBV6-5	TGTGCCAGCAGTTTTTCACTAGCGGGAGTTTCCAATGAGCAGTTCTTC	CASSFSLAGVSNEQFF
-	TRBJ2-7	-	TRBV6-6	TGTGCCAGCAGTTACCGACGGGACTACGAGCAGTACTTC	CASSYRRDYEQYF
-	TRBJ2-5	-	TRBV30	TGTGCCTGGAGTGTTTTGCTCCGGAGACCCCAAGAGACCCAGTACTTC	CAWSVLLRRPQETQYF
-	TRBJ1-1	TRBD1	TRBV2	TGTGCCAGCACCGGGACAGTGAACACTGAAGCTTTCTTT	CASTGTVNTEAFF
-	TRBJ2-4	TRBD1	TRBV19	TGTGCCAGTAGTATCGACAGGGACATTCAGTACTTC	CASSIDRDIQYF
-	TRBJ2-7	-	TRBV9	TGTGCCAGCAGCCAGGGGACACGAAGCTCCTACGAGCAGTACTTC	CASSQGTRSSYEQYF
-	TRBJ1-5	TRBD1	TRBV12-5	TGTGCTAGTGGAAGGGGCCGGACAGGGAATCAGCCCCAGCATTTT	CASGRGRTGNQPQHF
-	TRBJ2-2	TRBD2	TRBV4-2	TGTGCCAGCAGCCAAGATCGAGGCCTAGCGGGAACCGGGGAGCTGTTTTTT	CASSQDRGLAGTGELFF
-	TRBJ1-2	-	TRBV6-5	TGTGCCAGCAGTTCCAAAGAGCCGAACTCCTATGGCTACACCTTC	CASSSKEPNSYGYTF
once	TRBJ1-5	-	TRBV19	TGTGCCAGTGAATGGGGGGGCCCTAATAGCAATCAGCCCCAGCATTTT	CASEWGGPNSNQPQHF
-	TRBJ1-1	TRBD1	TRBV27	TGTGCCAGCCTTACAGGGGGAACTGAAGCTTTCTTT	CASLTGGTEAFF
-	TRBJ2-7	-	TRBV7-9	TGTGCCAGCAGCTTAGAATCCTACGAGCAGTACTTC	CASSLESYEQYF
-	TRBJ1-4	-	TRBV19	TGTGCCAGTAGTGACTCAGGGGACGAAGGTGAAAAACTGTTTTTT	CASSDSGDEGEKLFF
-	TRBJ2-7	-	TRBV29-1	TGCAGCGTTGGGCAGGCAATCTACGAGCAGTACTTC	CSVGQAIYEQYF
once	TRBJ1-4	-	TRBV28	TGTGCCAGCAGCCCCCGCCGCGGGGCCGTCGGTAATATGGAAAAACTGTTTTTT	CASSPRRGAVGNMEKLFF
-	TRBJ2-7	-	TRBV29-1	TGCAGCGTTCAGGGGATCGCCTACGAGCAGTACTTC	CSVQGIAYEQYF
-	TRBJ1-2	-	TRBV7-2	TGTGCCAGCAGCTTGGGCATCAGAGCTAACTATGGCTACACCTTC	CASSLGIRANYGYTF
once	TRBJ1-1	TRBD1	TRBV27	TGTGCCAGCACCTCGGGACAGGGGGGCGACACTGAAGCTTTCTTT	CASTSGQGGDTEAFF
-	TRBJ1-1	TRBD1	TRBV11-2	TGTGCCAGCAGCTTCGTACAGGGGACTGAAGCTTTCTTT	CASSFVQGTEAFF
-	TRBJ2-7	TRBD1	TRBV7-2	TGTGCCAGCAGCTTAGCGAGCGGGACAGGGGGCTACGAGCAGTACTTC	CASSLASGTGGYEQYF
-	TRBJ2-1	-	TRBV6-5	TGTGCCAGCAGTTACCCAGGTCTTGATGGCAATGAGCAGTTCTTC	CASSYPGLDGNEQFF
-	TRBJ2-1	TRBD2	TRBV5-6	TGTGCCAGCAGCTATGCCTCGGGACTAGCGGGAGGGGAGCAGTTCTTC	CASSYASGLAGGEQFF
-	TRBJ2-3	-	TRBV18	TGTGCCAGCTCACCACCGAACAGACCAATGAGCACAGATACGCAGTATTTT	CASSPPNRPMSTDTQYF
-	TRBJ2-2	-	TRBV5-6	TGTGCCAGCAGTGGGGGGACCGGGGAGCTGTTTTTT	CASSGGTGELFF
-	TRBJ1-1	TRBD1	TRBV11-2	TGTGCCAGCAGCTTAGTTTTAAGCCGTCAGGGGGACACTGAAGCTTTCTTT	CASSLVLSRQGDTEAFF
-	TRBJ2-7	-	TRBV7-9	TGTGCCAGCAGCTTAAAGGGAGTCGCCTCCTACGAGCAGTACTTC	CASSLKGVASYEQYF
-	TRBJ2-7	-	TRBV28	TGTGCCAGCAGTTCATTCGGACAGCCCTACGAGCAGTACTTC	CASSSFGQPYEQYF
-	TRBJ1-5	-	TRBV2	TGTGCCAGCAGTCATCGGACAGAGCCTGATCAGCCCCAGCATTTT	CASSHRTEPDQPQHF
-	TRBJ2-1	TRBD2	TRBV13	TGTGCCAGCAGCTTAAGAAGCGGGGGGCGCGATGAGCAGTTCTTC	CASSLRSGGRDEQFF
-	TRBJ2-7	TRBD2	TRBV7-2	TGTGCCAGTGCCCTGGGGACTAGCGGGAGTTACGAGCAGTACTTC	CASALGTSGSYEQYF
-	TRBJ1-1	TRBD1	TRBV5-1	TGCGCCAGCAGCTCGAAGGGGGCGACTGAAGCTTTCTTT	CASSSKGATEAFF
once	TRBJ1-2	TRBD1	TRBV9	TGTGCCAGCAGCGGGGGTATAACAGGGGGCACAGCCTATGGCTACACCTTC	CASSGGITGGTAYGYTF
-	TRBJ2-2	-	TRBV11-1	TGTGCCAGCAGCTCACAGTACACCGGGGAGCTGTTTTTT	CASSSQYTGELFF
-	TRBJ1-1	-	TRBV5-6	TGTGCCAGCAGCCCCCTAGGGGTACAGGGCCCTGAAGCTTTCTTT	CASSPLGVQGPEAFF
few	TRBJ1-1	-	TRBV7-9	TGTGCCAGCAGCTTAGACGCGGAGAGCGAAGCTTTCTTT	CASSLDAESEAFF
-	TRBJ2-1	TRBD2	TRBV4-2	TGTGCCAGCAGCCCCAGACTAGCGGGAGAAGCGAACAATGAGCAGTTCTTC	CASSPRLAGEANNEQFF
once	TRBJ1-1	TRBD1	TRBV10-3	TGTGCCATCAGTGGACAGGGGAACACTGAAGCTTTCTTT	CAISGQGNTEAFF
-	TRBJ1-2	TRBD1	TRBV2	TGTGCCAGCAGTGATGCGGGACAGGGGGCGCGGTATGGCTACACCTTC	CASSDAGQGARYGYTF
-	TRBJ2-6	-	TRBV4-2	TGTGCCAGCAGCCAAGAAGCGGGCTCTGGGGCCAACGTCCTGACTTTC	CASSQEAGSGANVLTF
-	TRBJ2-2	TRBD1	TRBV5-1	TGCGCCAGCAGCTTGAAGGCCCAGGGGGCAGCCGACACCGGGGAGCTGTTTTTT	CASSLKAQGAADTGELFF
-	TRBJ1-1	-	TRBV7-9	TGTGCCAGCAGCTTTGGAGAGAACACTGAAGCTTTCTTT	CASSFGENTEAFF
-	TRBJ2-3	-	TRBV6-5	TGTGCCAGCAGTTACAGCGTAGCTAGCACAGATACGCAGTATTTT	CASSYSVASTDTQYF